These T cell receptor beta chains were read from a single sample in a study of blood T cell repertoires in COVID-19. This table comes from immunoSEQ multiplex PCR, and its TCRdb copy is limited to in-frame clones, with some not included. In the table there are a few hundred thousand clones, approximately 82% of which are singletons. The material sequenced was peripheral blood. The source of these receptors is a human donor in a cohort sampled during active COVID-19. Both conserved end residues are part of each CDR3. D genes are given only for firm matches. Some rows mark clone size as missing; the rest say once, few, many or name a class of expanded clone.

>NA|NA|TRBJ2-7|TRBV18
TGTGCCAGCTCACCTCGGGGGACTTCCTCCTACGAGCAGTACTTC
CASSPRGTSSYEQYF
>NA|NA|TRBJ2-5|TRBV19
TGTGCCAGTAGTATGCCTTTTGCGGGGGAGACCCAGTACTTC
CASSMPFAGETQYF
>NA|TRBD1|TRBJ1-1|TRBV24-1
TGTGCCACCAGAGGACAGGGCGGGGAAGCTTTCTTT
CATRGQGGEAFF
>many|NA|TRBJ1-1|TRBV30
TGTGCCTGGGTCCAAAGGGGGATGAACACTGAAGCTTTCTTT
CAWVQRGMNTEAFF
>NA|NA|TRBJ1-4|TRBV27
TGTGCCAGCAGTCCTATCACAGGGACTAATGAAAAACTGTTTTTT
CASSPITGTNEKLFF
>NA|NA|TRBJ1-1|TRBV20-1
TGCAGTGCTAGTCGAACAGGAGTGAACACTGAAGCTTTCTTT
CSASRTGVNTEAFF
>NA|NA|TRBJ2-7|TRBV18
TGTGCCAGCTCACACGCCGGAGGAGCGGTATACGAGCAGTACTTC
CASSHAGGAVYEQYF
>once|NA|TRBJ2-1|TRBV25-1
TGTGCCAGCAGTAAAGTGGTGTCCAGGGCCGATGAGCAGTTCTTC
CASSKVVSRADEQFF
>NA|NA|TRBJ2-7|TRBV7-2
TGTGCCAGCAGCTTCCGTGGGGCAGATTGGGGCCGGCCCTACGAGCAGTACTTC
CASSFRGADWGRPYEQYF
>NA|NA|TRBJ2-7|TRBV4-1
TGCGTCAGCAGCTATCGCCAGGGCAGAGGATCCTCCGAGCAGTACTTC
CVSSYRQGRGSSEQYF
>NA|TRBD1|TRBJ2-7|TRBV4-1
TGCGCCAGCAGCCAGGGACAGGGGATCTCCTACGAGCAGTACTTC
CASSQGQGISYEQYF
>NA|NA|TRBJ1-5|TRBV19
TGTGCCAGTAGTATAAGCCCACCGCGGCATAGCAATCAGCCCCAGCATTTT
CASSISPPRHSNQPQHF
>NA|TRBD2|TRBJ2-3|TRBV9
TGTGCCAGCAGCTCAGAAGCGGGACGCACAGATACGCAGTATTTT
CASSSEAGRTDTQYF
>NA|TRBD1|TRBJ1-6|TRBV30
TGTGCCTGGAGTGTACGGTTCCCCGGGACAGGGCCAAATTCACCCCTCCACTTT
CAWSVRFPGTGPNSPLHF
>once|NA|TRBJ2-7|TRBV6-5
TGTGCCTCCAAAAGGGAGATCCCGTACGAGCAGTACTTC
CASKREIPYEQYF
>NA|NA|TRBJ2-7|TRBV4-1
TGCGCCAGCAGCCAAGTGAGCGGGTACTCCTACGAGCAGTACTTC
CASSQVSGYSYEQYF
>NA|TRBD2|TRBJ2-7|TRBV24-1
TGTGCCACCAGTGATTCCGGCGGGAGGGATATTAACGAGCAGTACTTC
CATSDSGGRDINEQYF
>many|NA|TRBJ1-5|TRBV28
TGTGCCAGCAGTGTCGGGGGGAGTCAGCCCCAGCATTTT
CASSVGGSQPQHF
>NA|TRBD1|TRBJ1-1|TRBV18
TGTGCCAGCTCACCGGGACAGGGTTGGAACACTGAAGCTTTCTTT
CASSPGQGWNTEAFF
>NA|TRBD1|TRBJ2-7|TRBV19
TGTGCCAGTAGGGGACAGGGTAGCTACGAGCAGTACTTC
CASRGQGSYEQYF
>NA|TRBD2|TRBJ2-3|TRBV30
TGTGCCTGGAGTGGGGGATTGACTAGCGGGCGGACAGATACGCAGTATTTT
CAWSGGLTSGRTDTQYF
>once|TRBD1|TRBJ2-7|TRBV30
TGTGCCTGGAGTTGGACAGGGGGCTACTTGGAGCAGTACTTC
CAWSWTGGYLEQYF
>NA|TRBD1|TRBJ2-5|TRBV7-9
TGTGCCAGCAGCTTCTGGGACAGGTGGGGATGGACCCAGTACTTC
CASSFWDRWGWTQYF
>once|TRBD2|TRBJ2-1|TRBV28
TGTGCCAGCACCTCGGGACTAGCGGTGCTCAATGAGCAGTTCTTC
CASTSGLAVLNEQFF
>NA|TRBD2|TRBJ2-5|TRBV11-3
TGTGCCAGCAGCTTATCGGGGACTAGCGGGCCCCAAGAGACCCAGTACTTC
CASSLSGTSGPQETQYF
>NA|TRBD2|TRBJ2-7|TRBV18
TGTGCCAGCTCACCGACTAGCGGGAGTCTTGAGCAGTACTTC
CASSPTSGSLEQYF
>NA|TRBD1|TRBJ1-1|TRBV5-6
TGTGCCAGCAGCTCCAGGACAGGGGTCCGTGGGAGGGATACTGAAGCTTTCTTT
CASSSRTGVRGRDTEAFF
>NA|NA|TRBJ2-1|TRBV29-1
TGCAGCGTCCGATCAGGGGTTGGCAATGAGCAGTTCTTC
CSVRSGVGNEQFF
>NA|TRBD2|TRBJ2-5|TRBV5-1
TGCGCCAGCAGCTTGCGAGGGAGCGGGAGAGAAGAGACCCAGTACTTC
CASSLRGSGREETQYF
>NA|TRBD1|TRBJ2-1|TRBV5-6
TGTGCCAGCAGCAAGGACAGGGCTGACAATGAGCAGTTCTTC
CASSKDRADNEQFF
>NA|NA|TRBJ1-6|TRBV7-2
TGTGCCAGCAGCGACCGACAGCAGAGCTCCTATAATTCACCCCTCCACTTT
CASSDRQQSSYNSPLHF
>once|NA|TRBJ1-2|TRBV19
TGTGCCAGTAGTACTATCGACAGGACCGGCTATGGCTACACCTTC
CASSTIDRTGYGYTF
>once|NA|TRBJ1-6|TRBV7-9
TGTGCCAGTGGGGGGGGATCCGATAATTCACCCCTCCACTTT
CASGGGSDNSPLHF
>NA|NA|TRBJ2-1|TRBV19
TGTGCCAGTAGTATGCAGGGGACATACAATGAGCAGTTCTTC
CASSMQGTYNEQFF
>NA|TRBD2|TRBJ2-5|TRBV5-1
TGCGCCAGCAGCTGGGCTAGCGGACAAGAGACCCAGTACTTC
CASSWASGQETQYF
>NA|TRBD2|TRBJ2-3|TRBV3-1/TRBV3-2
TGTGCCAGCACCCCCTCAGGGAGGGCCAAAGATACGCAGTATTTT
CASTPSGRAKDTQYF
>NA|TRBD1|TRBJ2-7|TRBV4-1
TGCGCCAGCAGCCAATCGCGGCAGGGGGCGAACGAGCAGTACTTC
CASSQSRQGANEQYF
>NA|NA|TRBJ2-5|TRBV30
TGTGCCTGGAGTCCGGGGAGCGGCTGGTACCAAGAGACCCAGTACTTC
CAWSPGSGWYQETQYF
>NA|NA|TRBJ1-5|TRBV6-5
TGTGCCAGCAGTTCGCACCAGGGGCGAGGCAATCAGCCCCAGCATTTT
CASSSHQGRGNQPQHF
>few|NA|TRBJ1-5|TRBV18
TGTGCCAGCTCATGGCTCCGGGATCAGCCCCAGCATTTT
CASSWLRDQPQHF
>NA|NA|TRBJ1-1|TRBV5-1
TGCGCCAGCAGCTTGGACATCCTGAACACTGAAGCTTTCTTT
CASSLDILNTEAFF
>once|NA|TRBJ1-4|TRBV28
TGTGCCAGCAGTTCACCAATCGGGGGGGCCTTTGGTGAAAAACTGTTTTTT
CASSSPIGGAFGEKLFF
>few|NA|TRBJ1-1|TRBV27
TGTGCCAGCAGTCAAGTGAGGGACACTGAAGCTTTCTTT
CASSQVRDTEAFF
>NA|NA|TRBJ2-2|TRBV27
TGTGCCAGCAGTTTATCCGGGTTGGGCGGGGAGCTGTTTTTT
CASSLSGLGGELFF
>NA|NA|TRBJ2-3|TRBV9
TGTGCCAGCAGCGTAGTTCCAGGGACAGATACGCAGTATTTT
CASSVVPGTDTQYF